Here is one TCR beta chain with its context. PCR amplification relied on 60 Vbeta primers (plus 13 Jbeta primers). Profiling relied on immunoSEQ multiplex PCR, and the TCRdb table lists in-frame clones only, not all of them. This sample contains tens of thousands of clones. The CDR3 covers 13 residues. V was pared by 6 bases and J by 5 bases, with 5 bases of the junction left unmatched. Germline lookup yields CDR1 LNHDA and CDR2 SQIVND (reference sequence). These data belong to a study of cytomegalovirus exposure and HLA in healthy donors. The sequencing sample was made of PBMCs. This receptor was obtained from a woman in her 30s in good health and CMV-seronegative. The V and J genes are TRBV19 and TRBJ2-7; 9 positions agree with TRBD2. CDR3 sequence reads: CASRREGQDEQYF. As DNA, the CDR3 is TGTGCCAGTAGGCGGGAGGGCCAGGACGAGCAGTACTTC.